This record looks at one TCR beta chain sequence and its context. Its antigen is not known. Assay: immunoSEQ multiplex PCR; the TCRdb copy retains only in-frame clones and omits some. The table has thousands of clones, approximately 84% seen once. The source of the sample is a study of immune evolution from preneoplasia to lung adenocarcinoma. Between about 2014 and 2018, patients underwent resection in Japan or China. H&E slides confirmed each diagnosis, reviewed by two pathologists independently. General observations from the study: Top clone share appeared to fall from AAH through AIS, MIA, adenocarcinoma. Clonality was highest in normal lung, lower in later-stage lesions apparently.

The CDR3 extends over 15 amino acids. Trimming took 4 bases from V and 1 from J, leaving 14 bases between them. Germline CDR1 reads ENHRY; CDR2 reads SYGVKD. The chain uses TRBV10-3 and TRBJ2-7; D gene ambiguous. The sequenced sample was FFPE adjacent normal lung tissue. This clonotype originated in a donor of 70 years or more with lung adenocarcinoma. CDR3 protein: CAISAGTARSYEQYF. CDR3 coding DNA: TGTGCCATCAGTGCGGGCACAGCCCGTTCCTACGAGCAGTACTTC.